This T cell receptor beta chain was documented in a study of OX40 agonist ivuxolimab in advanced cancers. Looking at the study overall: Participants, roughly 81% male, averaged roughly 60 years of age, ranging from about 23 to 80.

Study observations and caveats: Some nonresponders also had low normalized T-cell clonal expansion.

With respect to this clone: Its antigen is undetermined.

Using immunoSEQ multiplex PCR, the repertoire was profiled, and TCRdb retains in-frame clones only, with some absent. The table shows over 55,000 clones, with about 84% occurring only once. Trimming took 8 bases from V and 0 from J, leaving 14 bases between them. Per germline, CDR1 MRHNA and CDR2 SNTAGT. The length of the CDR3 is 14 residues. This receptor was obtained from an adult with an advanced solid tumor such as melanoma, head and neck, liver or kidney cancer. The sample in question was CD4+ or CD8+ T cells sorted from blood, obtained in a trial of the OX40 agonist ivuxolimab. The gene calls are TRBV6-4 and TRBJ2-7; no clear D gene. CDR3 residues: CASGDARGSYEQYV. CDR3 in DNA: TGTGCCAGCGGCGACGCTCGAGGCTCCTACGAGCAGTACGTC.